The 25 T cell receptor beta chains below come from one sample, sequenced in a study of blood T cells in healthy people across ages (dated by TCRdb to between 2014 and 2016). Library generation was performed with 5' RACE. The sample was run on an Illumina HiSeq 2500. The second PCR ran for roughly 7 to 12 cycles and used a J-beta primer mix along with a sample-barcoded 5' primer. TCRdb trimmed the raw reads at Q25, called clones with MiXCR and kept productive beta chains. Duplicate CDR3 protein sequences are folded into a single record with the most common DNA and genes. Within this sample are over 1,200,000 distinct CDR3 sequences, with approximately 59% of them counted one time only. The ten largest clones represent over 5.5% of the sample. Sequenced material: blood. These receptors were obtained from a young man in good health.

The chain is built from TRBV6-6 and TRBJ2-4, with TRBD2 matching over 7 bases. Matching the DNA end better, TRBJ2-7 makes the J call doubtful. The CDR3 extends over 13 amino acids. Germline V gene data show CDR1 as MNHNY and CDR2 as SVGAGI (reference sequence). DNA of the CDR3: TGTGCCAGCAGAAGCGGGACTACCGACGAGCAGTACTTC. It is translated as CASRSGTTDEQYF.

V and J are TRBV20-1 and TRBJ2-1, with D unresolved. Germline V gene lookup returns CDR1 DFQATT and CDR2 SNEGSKA (reference sequence). Trimming removed 6 bases from V and 7 bases from J, with 16 bases in between. The CDR3 consists of 13 residues. The CDR3 loop is CSAERLPGNEQFF. The CDR3 region has the DNA TGCAGTGCCGAGAGACTCCCTGGGAATGAGCAGTTCTTC.

The chain has TRBV28 and TRBJ1-2; 7 positions match TRBD1. Trimming removed 10 bases from V and 6 bases from J; junction bases left unmatched: 8. Germline V lookup: CDR1 MDHEN, CDR2 SYDVKM. The CDR3 is 12 residues long. The CDR3 region is CATQGPPHGYTF. CDR3 DNA sequence: TGTGCCACACAGGGGCCGCCGCATGGCTACACCTTC.

This chain uses TRBV12-3 or TRBV12-4 with TRBJ1-2; tentatively, D is TRBD1 (5 bases). The CDR3 has 15 amino acids. Trimming took 1 base from V and 2 from J, leaving 11 bases between them. CDR3 nucleotide sequence: TGTGCCAGCAGTTTAGTTGGCGGGGGGAACTATGGCTACACCTTC. The encoded protein is CASSLVGGGNYGYTF.

The genes are TRBV7-9 and TRBJ2-7, with 15 positions matching TRBD2. V dropped 5 bases and J dropped 1; count of bases not matched to a gene: 9. The CDR3 is 18 residues long. The germline CDR1 and CDR2 sequences are SEHNR and FQNEAQ (reference sequence). The DNA of the CDR3 is TGTGCCAGCAGCCCCACGGGACTAGCGGGGGGCGTTTCCTACGAGCAGTACTTC. Translation: CASSPTGLAGGVSYEQYF.

The V and J genes are TRBV29-1 and TRBJ2-1; TRBD2 matches 10 bases. With V trimmed by 5 bases and J by 8 bases, 6 bases remained unmatched. Germline CDR1 reads SQVTM; CDR2 reads ANQGSEA. CDR3 size: 13 residues. This chain's CDR3 is CSVLAGVGDEQFF. CDR3 DNA sequence: TGCAGCGTTCTAGCGGGAGTAGGAGATGAGCAGTTCTTC.

The chain links TRBV9 to TRBJ2-7; 9 nucleotides line up with TRBD1. The tail of the sequence fits TRBJ2-5 better, so the J call may be wrong. The CDR3 sequence is 14 residues long. The germline V gene has CDR1 SGDLS and CDR2 YYNGEE. As DNA, the CDR3 is TGTGCCAGCAGCCCCGCACCGGACAGGGGGACCCAGTACTTC. This codes for CASSPAPDRGTQYF.

This clonotype appeared a few times. This chain connects TRBV7-2 to TRBJ2-7, with 11 positions matching TRBD2. The CDR3 is 14 amino acids. The V gene's germline CDR1 is SGHTA and CDR2 FQGNSA. The V segment lost 5 bases and the J segment 4 bases; nucleotides outside the gene matches: 4. The CDR3 protein is CASSQGLAEYEQYF. CDR3 bases: TGTGCCAGCAGCCAGGGACTAGCGGAGTACGAGCAGTACTTC.

Remarks on this clonotype: A much larger clone lies one base from this, so it may be a read error. The J gene is TRBJ2-7, the V gene TRBV20-1, with TRBD2 matching 7 bases. Trimming at V came to 1 base and at J to 7 bases, leaving 16 bases not matched to a gene. This CDR3 contains 16 residues. Germline-derived CDR1 and CDR2 are DFQATT and SNEGSKA (reference sequence). CDR3 coding DNA: TGCAGTGCTAGAGCTGTTAGTGGGGACTACCGCAATGAGCAGTACTTC. It yields the protein CSARAVSGDYRNEQYF.

Only a few counts were recorded for this clonotype. A much bigger clone sits one base away, suggesting this may be a read error. The V and J genes are TRBV6-2 or TRBV6-3 and TRBJ1-1; TRBD1 is a possible D gene (5 bases). Trimming left V 7 bases short and J 4 bases short, with 16 bases between. The CDR3 is 14 amino acids. CDR1 is MNHEY and CDR2 is SVGEGT in the germline V gene. The DNA of the CDR3 is TGTGCCAGCATCGTTACGGTCGGGGGCACTGAAGCTTTCTTT. Protein product: CASIVTVGGTEAFF.

The rearrangement joins TRBV6-1 to TRBJ2-7; D not certain. CDR1 MNHNS and CDR2 SASEGT come from the germline V gene. V was pared by 6 bases and J by 9 bases, with 12 bases between. CDR3 length equals 11 residues. The DNA for the CDR3 is TGTGCCAGCAGAACCCTATCGGGGCAGTACTTC. Its protein product is CASRTLSGQYF.

This clonotype was counted many times. The genes are TRBV27 and TRBJ2-7; 8 positions agree with TRBD1. This CDR3 has 14 amino acids. From germline, CDR1 is MNHEY and CDR2 SMNVEV (reference sequence). The ends lost 2 bases at V and 4 bases at J; junction bases unmatched: 4. Here the CDR3 reads CASSLSQGAYEQYF. CDR3 DNA: TGTGCCAGCAGTTTAAGTCAGGGGGCTTACGAGCAGTACTTC.

This clonotype was found a few times. A junction end diverges from the germline sequence, so it may reflect a read error. The chain is built from TRBV4-1 and TRBJ2-7, with D possibly being TRBD1 (5 bases). This CDR3 comprises 13 residues. The germline V gene has CDR1 MGHRA and CDR2 YSYEKL. In DNA, the CDR3 is TGTGCCAGCAGTCCCCGGACAACCTACGAGCAGTACTTC. Its protein is CASSPRTTYEQYF.

This clonotype was observed a handful of times. The chain carries TRBV10-3 and TRBJ2-1, with D perhaps TRBD2 (5 bases). Gene TRBJ2-7 matches the end of the DNA better, so the J call may be wrong. The V gene's germline CDR1 is ENHRY and CDR2 SYGVKD. This CDR3 spans 10 amino acids. The CDR3 loop is CATRGYEQYF. Here the CDR3 DNA reads TGTGCCACCCGGGGCTACGAGCAGTACTTC.

In its sample, this clonotype was seen once. This CDR3 is CASGPRDSYEQYF. As DNA, the CDR3 is TGCGCCAGCGGCCCCCGGGACAGCTACGAGCAGTACTTC. This chain uses TRBV4-1 with TRBJ2-7; 7 nucleotides align to TRBD1. This CDR3 comprises 13 residues. CDR1 is MGHRA, CDR2 YSYEKL, per germline. V was clipped by 8 bases and J by 3 bases; unmatched bases: 7.

J is TRBJ2-5 and V is TRBV7-2; TRBD2 matches 7 bases. J was trimmed by 2 bases and V by 1 base; bases with no gene match: 10. Germline CDR1 is SGHTA and CDR2 is FQGNSA. There are 17 residues in the CDR3. The CDR3 DNA follows: TGTGCCAGCAGCTTAGAGTTGGGAGGGAGGGGACAAGAGACCCAGTACTTC. Encoded protein: CASSLELGGRGQETQYF.

The chain combines TRBV7-9 with TRBJ2-7; 11 bases fit TRBD1. The germline V gene has CDR1 SEHNR and CDR2 FQNEAQ (reference sequence). This CDR3 spans 15 amino acids. V was pared by 4 bases and J by 3 bases, with 5 bases of the junction left unmatched. The CDR3 sequence: CASSYGTGGNYEQYF. For the CDR3, the DNA is TGTGCCAGCAGCTACGGGACAGGGGGGAACTACGAGCAGTACTTC.

The rearrangement links TRBV27 to TRBJ2-1; D is uncertain. The germline V gene encodes CDR1 MNHEY and CDR2 SMNVEV (reference sequence). Between the trimmed V and J ends, which lost 5 bases and 3 bases, there was a span of 5 bases. The CDR3 totals 12 residues. The CDR3, as DNA: TGTGCCAGCAGTCAACACTACAATGAGCAGTTCTTC. Amino acid sequence: CASSQHYNEQFF.

The chain joins TRBV20-1 to TRBJ2-7, with D unresolved. Germline V gene lookup returns CDR1 DFQATT and CDR2 SNEGSKA (reference sequence). This CDR3 contains 14 residues. V dropped 3 bases and J dropped 0 bases, with 12 bases sitting between them. CDR3 amino acids: CSARLGQFSYEQYF. In DNA form, the CDR3 reads TGCAGTGCTAGGTTAGGGCAGTTCTCCTACGAGCAGTACTTC.

The rearrangement uses TRBV14 and TRBJ2-2, with 8 bases lining up with TRBD1. Losses at the gene ends were 6 bases for V and 0 bases for J; bases not matched to a gene: 6. There are 16 residues in the CDR3. CDR1 is SGHDN and CDR2 is FVKESK in the germline V gene. CDR3 sequence (DNA): TGTGCCAGCAGTAAACCGACAGGGGCGAACACCGGGGAGCTGTTTTTT. It yields the protein CASSKPTGANTGELFF.

The chain links TRBV3-1 to TRBJ2-1, with 11 bases identical to TRBD2. With V trimmed by 3 bases and J by 7 bases, 11 bases remained unmatched. The V gene's germline CDR1 is LGHDT and CDR2 YNNKEL (reference sequence). The CDR3 spans 17 residues. The CDR3 loop is CASSQLTSGGSDNEQFF. CDR3 bases: TGTGCCAGCAGCCAGCTAACTAGCGGGGGATCTGATAATGAGCAGTTCTTC.

The V and J genes are TRBV29-1 and TRBJ2-7; 8 nucleotides match TRBD2. The V segment lost 4 bases and the J segment 1 base; nucleotides outside the gene matches: 3. Germline V gene sequence: CDR1 SQVTM, CDR2 ANQGSEA. The CDR3 runs to 13 residues. CDR3 in DNA: TGCAGCGTTGCAAAGCGGGAGTCCTACGAGCAGTACTTC. Encoded protein: CSVAKRESYEQYF.

The V gene is TRBV7-8, the J gene TRBJ2-3; no clear D. CDR1 is SGHVS and CDR2 is FQNEAQ in the germline V gene. The CDR3 extends over 14 amino acids. Trimming removed 4 bases at V and 6 bases at J, with 14 bases between. The CDR3 reads CASSWRDPWDTQYF. The CDR3 DNA reads as TGTGCCAGCAGCTGGAGAGACCCTTGGGATACGCAGTATTTT.

This clonotype was seen once. The V gene is TRBV4-2, the J gene TRBJ2-3; D gene uncertain. V was shortened by 1 base and J by 2 bases, with 10 bases between the two germline ends. The CDR3 loop spans 15 amino acids. Per germline, CDR1 LGHNA and CDR2 YNFKEQ. CDR3 in amino acids: CASSQGTLVTDTQYF. In DNA form, the CDR3 reads TGTGCCAGCAGCCAAGGTACCCTGGTCACAGATACGCAGTATTTT.

The V gene is TRBV28, the J gene TRBJ2-5; TRBD1 is a possible D gene (5 bases). The tail of the sequence fits TRBJ2-7 better, so the J call may be wrong. In germline, CDR1 is MDHEN, CDR2 SYDVKM. This CDR3 has 17 amino acids. The CDR3 reads CASSLSRGAGLGYEQYF. Written as DNA, the CDR3 is TGTGCCAGCAGTTTGTCTCGTGGGGCAGGTCTCGGATACGAGCAGTACTTC.